The clone carrying this TCR beta chain turned up a few times. The antigen is unknown. Per the germline V gene, CDR1 is SGDLS and CDR2 is YYNGEE. Trimming took off 7 bases at V and 1 base at J, with 16 bases between the two ends. The length of the CDR3 is 15 residues. Treg sorting used a CD4+CD25+CD127-/low gate. Constant-region reverse primers amplified full-length variable regions, followed by semi-nested Nested Universal Primer A PCR. MiXCR, applied by TCRdb to the 5' RACE reads, yields one record per CDR3 protein. The sample carries over 6,500 distinct CDR3 sequences, about three quarters recorded once. The study, taken as a whole, reports: Tumor Tregs overlapped most with tumor, then blood, naive CD4+ cells. The TCR gene usage of tumor memory CD4+ T cells clustered together with blood and lymph node memory CD4+ cells and with lymph node naive CD4+ cells.

V gene TRBV9 combines with J gene TRBJ2-3; D might be TRBD2 (5 bases). This clonotype was obtained from a female donor with breast cancer. The sequenced material came from tumor-infiltrating Tregs sorted from the breast tumor. The CDR3 spells CASSPGDLRTDTQYF. The CDR3 DNA reads as TGTGCCAGCTCTCCCGGGGATCTCCGCACAGATACGCAGTATTTT.